This T cell receptor beta chain stems from a study of control samples from healthy donors and cancer patients (dated by TCRdb to about 2020). Library method: the immunoSEQ multiplex PCR assay. TCRdb provides this immuneACCESS table in a form limited to in-frame rearrangements. Some clones are lacking; in checked studies, under half of them reflect an unresolved V gene, and why the rest are absent is not known. This sample has 150,000 or so clones in its table, and under 95% of those were observed once. The ten top clones hold almost 6% of the sample. As concerns this clone: Its target antigen remains unknown. No per-base quality is available; no much larger clone lies one base away.

This TCR derives from a man aged 18 to 30 in good health. Sequenced material: blood.

The CDR3 sequence is CASGFASRDEKLFF. The nucleotides read TGTGCTAGTGGTTTCGCGTCTCGAGATGAAAAACTGTTTTTT. The rearrangement joined TRBV12-5 to TRBJ1-4; confidence is insufficient to name the D gene. CDR1 LGHNT and CDR2 FRNRAP were looked up in the germline V gene. The CDR3 measures 14 amino acids from cysteine to phenylalanine. The CDR3 DNA has 42 bases and is translated from base 1. Relative to germline, V is 3 bases shorter and J is 6 bases shorter, with 11 bases between their ends.